Below, 15 T cell receptor beta chains from the same sample are listed, as sequenced in a study of blood T cell repertoires in COVID-19. Measured with immunoSEQ multiplex PCR; TCRdb has only the in-frame clones, and not every one. The data show over 65,000 clones, approximately 80% seen once. The specimen sequenced was peripheral blood. Receptors were obtained from a man at least 80 years old with active or convalescent COVID-19.

The V and J genes are TRBV10-3 and TRBJ2-5, with 7 positions matching TRBD2. CDR3 length equals 16 residues. Looked up from germline, CDR1 is ENHRY and CDR2 is SYGVKD. The trim removed 3 bases at V and 5 bases at J, leaving 12 bases unmatched. The CDR3 coding sequence is TGTGCCATCAGTGATGGGGCGGCTAGCGGCGAGGAGACCCAGTACTTC. Its translation is CAISDGAASGEETQYF.

This chain links TRBV18 with TRBJ2-5, with a tentative D call TRBD1 (6 bases). Trimming took off 3 bases at V and 1 base at J, with 15 bases between the two ends. Per germline, CDR1 KGHSH and CDR2 LQKENI. The CDR3 consists of 16 residues. The CDR3: CASSPTFQGRQETQYF. The CDR3 DNA reads TGTGCCAGCTCACCTACTTTCCAGGGGCGCCAAGAGACCCAGTACTTC.

The V and J genes are TRBV18 and TRBJ1-5; tentatively, D is TRBD1 (6 bases). The length of the CDR3 is 14 residues. The germline V gene has CDR1 KGHSH and CDR2 LQKENI. Trimming removed 2 bases at V and 3 bases at J, with 8 bases between. The CDR3 spells CASSPYRDNQPQHF. The CDR3 nucleotides are TGTGCCAGCTCACCATACAGGGACAATCAGCCCCAGCATTTT. Variable domain in full (rest from reference TRBV18 and TRBJ1-5): NAGVMQNPRHLVRRRGQEARLRCSPMKGHSHVYWYRQLPEEGLKFMVYLQKENIIDESGMPKERFSAEFPKEGPSILRIQQVVRGDSAAYFCASSPYRDNQPQHFGDGTRLSIL.

The V and J genes are TRBV19 and TRBJ2-5; D may be TRBD1 (6 bases). V dropped 5 bases and J dropped 5 bases, with 12 bases sitting between them. CDR1 LNHDA and CDR2 SQIVND come from the germline V gene (reference sequence). The CDR3 sequence is 13 residues long. In nucleotides, the CDR3 is TGTGCCAGTAGTGGCAGGGGATTCGAGACCCAGTACTTC. Translated: CASSGRGFETQYF.

This sequence joins TRBV2 and TRBJ2-3; TRBD1 aligns across 10 bases. V lost 10 bases, J lost 1 base, and 8 bases stayed unmatched. The CDR3 covers 15 residues. CDR1 is SNHLY and CDR2 is FYNNEI in the germline V gene. CDR3 in DNA: TGTGCCACCTCCCGGGACAGGGGCGGCACAGATACGCAGTATTTT. It translates to CATSRDRGGTDTQYF.

This chain joins TRBV28 and TRBJ2-7, with 8 bases identical to TRBD1. This CDR3 has 15 amino acids. J was trimmed by 1 base and V by 4 bases; bases with no gene match: 6. The germline gives CDR1 MDHEN, CDR2 SYDVKM. CDR3 sequence (DNA): TGTGCCAGCAGTTCACCGGGACAGGCTTCCTACGAGCAGTACGTC. Amino acids: CASSSPGQASYEQYV.

The chain combines TRBV2 with TRBJ2-2; 9 positions agree with TRBD1. Germline V gives CDR1 SNHLY, CDR2 FYNNEI. With 3 bases clipped from V and 3 bases from J, the junction kept 5 bases outside the gene matches. This CDR3 has 16 amino acids. The DNA of the CDR3 is TGTGCCAGCAGTGACGGGACAGGGAGGGACACCGGGGAGCTGTTTTTT. It is translated as CASSDGTGRDTGELFF. Based on the CDR3 plus reference TRBV2 and TRBJ2-2, the full variable domain is EPEVTQTPSHQVTQMGQEVILRCVPISNHLYFYWYRQILGQKVEFLVSFYNNEISEKSEIFDDQFSVERPDGSNFTLKIRSTKLEDSAMYFCASSDGTGRDTGELFFGEGSRLTVL.

The V gene is TRBV3-1 (or the pseudogene TRBV3-2), the J gene TRBJ1-2; possibly TRBD1 for D (6 bases). CDR1 LGHDT and CDR2 YNNKEL come from the germline V gene (reference sequence). Trimming shortened V by 4 bases and J by 2 bases, and 11 bases separated the two germline ends. This CDR3 is built from 14 residues. CDR3 nucleotide sequence: TGTGCCAGCAGCCTACAGGGAAAGAACTATGGCTACACCTTC. The encoded protein is CASSLQGKNYGYTF.

The chain couples TRBV19 to TRBJ1-4; tentative D call: TRBD1 (6 bases). CDR3 length: 14 residues. Trimming shortened V by 7 bases and J by 5 bases, and 14 bases separated the two germline ends. CDR1 and CDR2 (germline): LNHDA, SQIVND (reference sequence). CDR3 DNA: TGTGCCAGTACCCCCGCAGGGGAGAATGAAAAACTGTTTTTT. The encoded protein is CASTPAGENEKLFF.

J is TRBJ2-3 and V is TRBV5-4; D is uncertain. This CDR3 spans 15 amino acids. V was clipped by 4 bases and J by 2 bases, with 14 bases between them. Per the germline V gene, CDR1 is SGHNT and CDR2 is YYREEE (reference sequence). The CDR3 sequence is CASSPPNHSTDTQYF. The CDR3 coding sequence is TGTGCCAGCAGCCCCCCGAACCACTCCACAGATACGCAGTATTTT.

This clone was seen at least ten times. J is TRBJ1-2 and V is TRBV19; 9 nucleotides agree with TRBD1. The CDR3 consists of 13 residues. Germline lookup yields CDR1 LNHDA and CDR2 SQIVND (reference sequence). The V segment lost 3 bases and the J segment 13 bases; nucleotides outside the gene matches: 9. The CDR3 reads CASSMVRDRAGTF. The CDR3 nucleotides are TGTGCCAGTAGTATGGTCCGGGACAGGGCCGGCACCTTC. The full variable domain, rest sourced from reference TRBV19 and TRBJ1-2, is DGGITQSPKYLFRKEGQNVTLSCEQNLNHDAMYWYRQDPGQGLRLIYYSQIVNDFQKGDIAEGYSVSREKKESFPLTVTSAQKNPTAFYLCASSMVRDRAGTFGSGTRLTVV.

The rearrangement links TRBV19 to TRBJ2-5; no reliable D call. The germline gives CDR1 LNHDA, CDR2 SQIVND (reference sequence). The CDR3 has 13 amino acids. V was clipped by 9 bases and J by 5 bases, with 16 bases between them. The CDR3 DNA reads TGTGCCAGCGCTGACCGTCCCAGGGAGACCCAGTACTTC. Residues: CASADRPRETQYF.

The J gene is TRBJ1-6, the V gene TRBV6-5, with TRBD1 matching 7 bases. The CDR3 runs 14 residues. Germline CDR1 MNHEY, CDR2 SVGAGI. The V gene end was trimmed by 7 bases and the J gene end by 9 bases; junction bases not matched to a gene: 9. In DNA form, the CDR3 reads TGTGCCAGCAAAGCGGACAGGTTTCGTTCACCCCTCCACTTT. Its translation: CASKADRFRSPLHF.

The chain has TRBV6-6 and TRBJ2-7; 10 bases are shared with TRBD1. CDR3 length equals 13 residues. Germline values: CDR1 MNHNY, CDR2 SVGAGI (reference sequence). With 2 bases clipped from V and 6 bases from J, the junction kept 1 base outside the gene matches. CDR3: CASSYGQGGEQYV. CDR3 DNA: TGTGCCAGCAGTTACGGACAGGGGGGCGAGCAGTACGTC.

The rearrangement uses TRBV5-1 and TRBJ1-1; perhaps TRBD1 as D (6 bases). V gave up 5 bases and J gave up 5 bases, with 16 bases separating them. The CDR3 runs to 14 residues. The germline CDR1 and CDR2 sequences are SGHRS and YFSETQ. This CDR3 is CASSPRGGGTEAFF. The CDR3 DNA follows: TGCGCCAGCAGTCCCCGGGGAGGGGGGACTGAAGCTTTCTTT.